This T cell receptor beta chain was sequenced during a study of graft-versus-host responses after intestinal transplantation. With roughly 200,000 irradiated, violet-dye-labeled stimulator cells, roughly 200,000 CFSE-labeled responder cells were plated. After the reaction, the investigators sorted the proliferating CFSE-low CD3+CD4+ and CD3+CD8+ responders. In germline, CDR1 is MDHEN, CDR2 SYDVKM. The CDR3 spans 15 residues. V lost 1 base to trimming and J lost 2 bases, with 12 bases between them. Generated by immunoSEQ multiplex PCR, the TCRdb table keeps only in-frame clones and is missing some. Of 7,000 to 10,000 clones listed, under 35% are singletons.

This sequence originates from a human patient who received an intestinal transplant. This chain joins TRBV28 and TRBJ2-7; unclear D gene. The starting material was alloreactive CD4+ T cells from a mixed lymphocyte reaction culture, obtained before intestinal transplant. Specified subset: CFSE-low proliferating T cells sorted from roughly six-day pre-transplant mixed lymphocyte reaction (GvH or HvG direction). CDR3 nucleotide sequence: TGTGCCAGCAGTTTATTTCAGGCCCGAACCTACGAGCAGTACTTC. Translated, it gives CASSLFQARTYEQYF.